These 15 T cell receptor beta chains came from one sample sequenced in a study of cytomegalovirus exposure and HLA in healthy donors. Clones were sequenced by immunoSEQ multiplex PCR, and TCRdb holds only the in-frame ones, with some missing. Of tens of thousands of clones in the sample, 95% to 97% were seen once. Material: PBMCs. The receptors originated from a woman aged 18 to 35 in good health and CMV-seronegative.

The V and J genes are TRBV7-9 and TRBJ2-5; D is undetermined. Germline loops: CDR1 SEHNR, CDR2 FQNEAQ (reference sequence). The germline V and J ends were trimmed by 4 bases and 2 bases, with 5 bases remaining between them. The CDR3 contains 12 residues. The CDR3 coding sequence is TGTGCCAGCAGCTCATCACAAGAGACCCAGTACTTC. It yields the protein CASSSSQETQYF.

The chain joins TRBV27 to TRBJ2-7; 12 bases are a match to TRBD1. J lost 5 bases, V lost 2 bases, and 7 bases had no gene match. Per germline, CDR1 MNHEY and CDR2 SMNVEV (reference sequence). This CDR3 has 16 amino acids. This CDR3 reads CASSLTGTGGLNEQYF. DNA of the CDR3: TGTGCCAGCAGTTTAACCGGGACAGGGGGCCTCAACGAGCAGTACTTC.

The chain joins TRBV4-3 to TRBJ1-3; TRBD1 matches at 7 bases. Per germline, CDR1 LGHNA and CDR2 YSLEER. Losses at the gene ends were 0 bases for V and 8 bases for J; bases not matched to a gene: 1. This CDR3 is 13 amino acids long. In DNA form, the CDR3 reads TGCGCCAGCAGCCAAGATCAGGGGGACACCATATATTTT. This codes for CASSQDQGDTIYF.

This sequence joins TRBV7-9 and TRBJ1-5, with unresolved D. V lost 1 base, J lost 5 bases, and 9 bases lay in between. The germline V gene encodes CDR1 SEHNR and CDR2 FQNEAQ (reference sequence). The CDR3 is 14 residues long. CDR3 protein: CASSLVGGHQPQHF. The CDR3, as DNA: TGTGCCAGCAGCTTAGTGGGCGGGCATCAGCCCCAGCATTTT.

The chain is built from TRBV29-1 and TRBJ2-3; weak D call: TRBD1 (6 bases). Trimming shortened V by 0 bases and J by 0 bases, and 34 bases separated the two germline ends. The CDR3 covers 23 residues. Germline V lookup: CDR1 SQVTM, CDR2 ANQGSEA. This CDR3 reads CSVEDHLRAGDLFTSFSTDTQYF. DNA for the CDR3: TGCAGCGTTGAAGATCATCTCAGGGCAGGGGACCTATTCACATCCTTTAGCACAGATACGCAGTATTTT.

The chain carries TRBV19 and TRBJ2-3; weak D call: TRBD1 (6 bases). Germline CDR1 reads LNHDA; CDR2 reads SQIVND (reference sequence). Between the trimmed V and J ends, which lost 7 bases and 4 bases, there was a span of 18 bases. CDR3 length: 15 residues. This CDR3 reads CASTRGRQTPDTQYF. DNA of the CDR3: TGTGCCAGTACCAGGGGTAGGCAGACCCCAGATACGCAGTATTTT.

The CDR3 loop is CASSAPGTGGGGYTF. The CDR3 DNA reads as TGTGCCAGCAGTGCCCCCGGGACAGGGGGGGGTGGCTACACCTTC. The J gene is TRBJ1-2, the V gene TRBV28; 11 bases are shared with TRBD1. Germline loops: CDR1 MDHEN, CDR2 SYDVKM. The CDR3 length is 15 residues. V gave up 5 bases and J gave up 7 bases; unmatched junction bases: 9.

The genes are TRBV27 and TRBJ1-3; weak D call: TRBD1 (5 bases). The germline gives CDR1 MNHEY, CDR2 SMNVEV (reference sequence). Trimming pared 2 bases from V and 1 base from J, leaving 9 bases between. The length of the CDR3 is 15 residues. CDR3 DNA sequence: TGTGCCAGCAGTTTAGGACAACCTTCTGGAAACACCATATATTTT. Amino acid sequence: CASSLGQPSGNTIYF.

The V and J genes are TRBV28 and TRBJ2-7; a weak D match, TRBD1 (6 bases). Germline-derived CDR1 and CDR2 are MDHEN and SYDVKM. V gave up 5 bases and J gave up 2 bases, with 13 bases separating them. This CDR3 has 14 residues. CDR3 bases: TGTGCCAGCAGTCGAAACAGGGTCCCCTACGAGCAGTACTTC. It encodes CASSRNRVPYEQYF. Full variable domain (rest looked up from reference TRBV28 and TRBJ2-7): DVKVTQSSRYLVKRTGEKVFLECVQDMDHENMFWYRQDPGLGLRLIYFSYDVKMKEKGDIPEGYSVSREKKERFSLILESASTNQTSMYLCASSRNRVPYEQYFGPGTRLTVT.

This chain links TRBV13 with TRBJ2-7, with D perhaps TRBD2 (6 bases). Per the germline V gene, CDR1 is PRHDT and CDR2 is FYEKMQ (reference sequence). V shed 8 bases and J shed 1 base, with 18 bases lying between them. The CDR3 runs 15 residues. CDR3 amino acids: CASQAGGAGSYEQYF. The DNA of the CDR3 is TGTGCCAGCCAGGCCGGAGGGGCGGGATCCTACGAGCAGTACTTC.

The CDR3 nucleotides are TGCGCCAGCAGCCAAGGTCCTTCGGGAACCCAGTACTTC. Its translation: CASSQGPSGTQYF. The gene calls are TRBV4-3 and TRBJ2-5, with TRBD2 as a possible D gene (5 bases). Germline values: CDR1 LGHNA, CDR2 YSLEER. V lost 1 base to trimming and J lost 8 bases, with 11 bases between them. The CDR3 runs to 13 residues.

V and J are TRBV5-1 and TRBJ1-1; the D gene is possibly TRBD1 (6 bases). V was clipped by 0 bases and J by 5 bases, with 14 bases between them. CDR3 length: 15 amino acids. Germline assignment: CDR1 SGHRS and CDR2 YFSETQ. The CDR3 loop reads CASSLALGGHTEAFF. CDR3 DNA: TGCGCCAGCAGCTTGGCCCTCGGGGGGCATACTGAAGCTTTCTTT.

The gene calls are TRBV11-1 and TRBJ2-1; TRBD1 might be the D (5 bases). There are 15 residues in the CDR3. Looked up from germline, CDR1 is SGHAT and CDR2 is FQDESV (reference sequence). Trimming left V 0 bases short and J 4 bases short, with 10 bases between. For the CDR3, the DNA is TGTGCCAGCAGCTTAGCAGTGGGGCAGTACAATGAGCAGTTCTTC. Translation gives CASSLAVGQYNEQFF.

The V call is TRBV30, the J call TRBJ1-2; maybe TRBD1 (5 bases). This CDR3 is built from 14 residues. Germline assignment: CDR1 GTSNPN and CDR2 SVGIG (reference sequence). Trimming took off 2 bases at V and 4 bases at J, with 14 bases between the two ends. The CDR3 region has the DNA TGTGCCTGGAGTCCCCGGGGCGGGGGCTATGGCTACACCTTC. Translated, it gives CAWSPRGGGYGYTF. Together with reference TRBV30 and TRBJ1-2, the CDR3 gives the full variable domain: SQTIHQWPATLVQPVGSPLSLECTVEGTSNPNLYWYRQAAGRGLQLLFYSVGIGQISSEVPQNLSASRPQDRQFILSSKKLLLSDSGFYLCAWSPRGGGYGYTFGSGTRLTVV.

This chain joins TRBV19 and TRBJ1-1, with no clear D. CDR1 is LNHDA, CDR2 SQIVND, per germline (reference sequence). The V end was cut by 6 bases, the J end by 3 bases, with 17 bases between. This CDR3 contains 15 residues. For the CDR3, the DNA is TGTGCCAGTAGCCCCCCGGGATTGGGGTACACTGAAGCTTTCTTT. Translated, it gives CASSPPGLGYTEAFF.